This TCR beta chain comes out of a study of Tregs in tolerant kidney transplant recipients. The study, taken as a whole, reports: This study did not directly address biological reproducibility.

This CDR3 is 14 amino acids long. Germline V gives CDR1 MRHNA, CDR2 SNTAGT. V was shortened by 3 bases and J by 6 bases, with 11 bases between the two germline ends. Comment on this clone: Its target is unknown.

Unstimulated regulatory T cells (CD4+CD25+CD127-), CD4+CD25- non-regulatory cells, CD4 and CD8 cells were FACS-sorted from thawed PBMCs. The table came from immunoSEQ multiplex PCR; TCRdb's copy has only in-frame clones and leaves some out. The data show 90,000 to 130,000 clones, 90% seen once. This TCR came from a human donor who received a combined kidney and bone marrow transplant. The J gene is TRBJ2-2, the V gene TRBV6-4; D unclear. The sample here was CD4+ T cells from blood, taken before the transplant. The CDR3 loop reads CASSDLFSSGELFF. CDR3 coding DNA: TGTGCCAGCAGTGATCTTTTTAGTTCCGGGGAGCTGTTTTTT.